The entry that follows covers one T cell receptor (beta chain) sequence. There is no known antigen for this receptor. There are no base qualities to consult, and no much larger clone falls within one base. TCR cDNA was synthesized by 5'RACE template switching, through which a universal primer site and unique molecular identifiers were introduced. Priming for cDNA synthesis came from both the TCR alpha and TCR beta constant segments. Library amplification used two PCR steps, and the second PCR step added sample barcodes and sequencing adapters. Sequencing of the libraries was done on either Illumina HiSeq 2500 (2x100 bp) or NovaSeq (2x150 bp). The paper's data handling went like this. MIGEC handled demultiplexing of reads and collapsing into UMI consensus sequences, while MiXCR performed V(D)J alignment. Vaccine-responding clonotypes were defined with edgeR using replicate PBMC samples, requiring FDR below 0.01 and a log2 fold change above 5 up to day 15. Each bulk clonotype was labeled CD4 or CD8 based on which sequenced repertoire, CD4 or CD8, contained the clonotype at higher abundance. The raw public data were reprocessed by TCRdb itself: fastp quality trimming at Q25, MiXCR clonotype calling, in-frame beta chains only. Rows merge per CDR3 protein into single entries with the most common DNA and genes. The V and J calls and clone size are TCRdb's, not the authors'. The sample table shows about 350,000 distinct CDR3 sequences, and roughly 8% are seen once. The top ten constitute around 17% of the sample.

The treatment or condition label, as the study defines it: live attenuated yellow fever vaccine strain. At every blood-draw timepoint, two biological replicates of bulk PBMCs were collected. PBMCs were isolated from peripheral blood using a standard Ficoll-Paque protocol. TriZol was used to extract RNA from bulk PBMCs, CD4 and CD8 fractions, and dextramer-positive and dextramer-negative fractions. V loses 1 base, J loses 5 bases, and the germline ends lie 14 bases apart. Its CDR3 holds 15 amino acids, cysteine through phenylalanine. Solely the CDR3 DNA is kept, with 45 bases framed from the first base. The data originate from a study of T cells after yellow fever vaccination (dated by TCRdb to the late 2010s). With respect to the entire study: Libraries from fractions with low cell numbers were prepared with the SMART-Seq v4 Ultra Low Input RNA kit. To follow T-cell clones before and after both primary and booster YFV17D yellow fever vaccination, bulk TCR alpha and beta repertoires underwent longitudinal sequencing. Two healthy male donors made up the cohort, one aged 18 to 30 years and the other aged 30 to 40 years. Blood was drawn at multiple timepoints before and after primary and secondary immunization, with bulk PBMC replicates and cell subsets isolated.

The investigation overall reported the following: After the booster, most of the clones that had expanded following primary vaccination were detected again (almost 98% of CD4 and 88% of CD8), which suggests that memory was broadly maintained. Because the study included only a couple of donors, the extent to which the findings can be generalized is limited. The secondary T-cell response was weaker than the primary response but faster, peaking on day 5 instead of day 15. FACS-sorted repertoires could contain abundant contaminating clonotypes from the bulk population, so computational filtering was required. A small fraction of clonotypes showed up in both the CD4 and CD8 compartments, probably as a result of convergent recombination.

The rearrangement joined TRBV12-3 or TRBV12-4 to TRBJ2-5; TRBD2 is a weak D gene call, 7 bases matching. This specimen was PBMCs, taken about 41 days after the first yellow fever vaccination. This TCR derives from a young man who received the YFV17D yellow fever vaccine. The DNA sequence is TGTGCCAGCAGTTTAGGCGGGGGCGCTCGGGAGACCCAGTACTTC. Its amino acids are CASSLGGGARETQYF.